This T cell receptor (beta chain) was sequenced in a study of blood T cell repertoires in COVID-19. Across the whole study: Sources were T cells, B-cell-depleted T cells, or PBMCs; the material itself was cDNA or gDNA.

The germline CDR1 and CDR2 sequences are LGHNA and YSLEER. This CDR3 contains 19 residues. Trimming cost V 2 bases and J 3 bases, with 25 bases left between them. Here immunoSEQ multiplex PCR was the method, and the copy in TCRdb shows in-frame clones only, minus some. In the table there are over 150,000 clones, around 87% of which are singletons. The chain joins TRBV4-3 to TRBJ1-1; D not certain. Sequencing was performed on peripheral blood. The TCR comes from a woman under 30 who had recovered from COVID-19. Here the CDR3 reads CASSQKAWYGEIGDTEAFF. CDR3 sequence (DNA): TGCGCCAGCAGCCAAAAGGCGTGGTACGGCGAAATCGGGGACACTGAAGCTTTCTTT.